The 13 T cell receptor beta chains below come from one sample, sequenced in a study of shared clonotypes between healthy human individuals. Sequenced by immunoSEQ multiplex PCR; TCRdb stores in-frame clones only, minus some. The sample consists of 450,000 to 500,000 clones, around 73% of them appearing once. The material sequenced was PBMCs. Receptors were obtained from a middle-aged woman in good health. Some clones in this sample may be carry-over from other donors' samples.

The rearrangement joins TRBV5-1 to TRBJ1-4; maybe TRBD1 (5 bases). The CDR3 length is 15 residues. V shed 1 base and J shed 7 bases, with 14 bases lying between them. In germline, CDR1 is SGHRS, CDR2 YFSETQ. CDR3 loop: CASSLQGQGSEKLFF. CDR3 DNA: TGCGCCAGCAGCTTGCAAGGGCAGGGAAGTGAAAAACTGTTTTTT.

This sequence joins TRBV7-2 and TRBJ1-4, with TRBD1 matching over 7 bases. Germline V lookup: CDR1 SGHTA, CDR2 FQGNSA. Unmatched junction bases numbered 10, after V lost 5 bases and J lost 7 bases. The CDR3 loop spans 15 amino acids. The CDR3 DNA is TGTGCCAGCAGCCCTCAGGGGGGGCTAGGTGAAAAACTGTTTTTT. Amino acids: CASSPQGGLGEKLFF.

The genes are TRBV6-1 and TRBJ2-3; a weak D match, TRBD2 (6 bases). From germline, CDR1 is MNHNS and CDR2 SASEGT. The CDR3 contains 14 residues. V was trimmed by 0 bases and J by 13 bases, leaving 17 bases between them. This CDR3 reads CASSEAAGLHREYF. The DNA of the CDR3 is TGTGCCAGCAGTGAAGCGGCGGGACTCCACCGGGAGTATTTT.

This clone was counted between two and nine times. This sequence joins TRBV11-1 and TRBJ2-5; 7 bases are shared with TRBD2. J lost 3 bases, V lost 0 bases, and 7 bases had no gene match. The CDR3 is 16 amino acids. Germline V gives CDR1 SGHAT, CDR2 FQDESV (reference sequence). The CDR3 sequence is CASSLAGGFGEETQYF. The CDR3 DNA sequence: TGTGCCAGCAGCTTAGCGGGAGGGTTTGGGGAAGAGACCCAGTACTTC.

The chain combines TRBV5-1 with TRBJ2-3; TRBD2 agrees at 12 bases. The V and J ends lost 0 bases and 9 bases, in that order; junction bases with no gene match: 5. From germline, CDR1 is SGHRS and CDR2 YFSETQ. The CDR3 length is 15 residues. This chain's CDR3 is CASSLALAGGRTQYF. The CDR3 nucleotides are TGCGCCAGCAGCTTGGCCCTAGCGGGAGGGAGGACGCAGTATTTT.

The J gene is TRBJ2-5, the V gene TRBV11-2, with 9 nucleotides matching TRBD2. The trim removed 6 bases at V and 5 bases at J, leaving 13 bases unmatched. The CDR3 is 16 amino acids. The germline V gene encodes CDR1 SGHAT and CDR2 FQNNGV. CDR3 DNA: TGTGCCAGCAGACCAGCGGGGGGAGCGGGATGGGAGACCCAGTACTTC. Translation gives CASRPAGGAGWETQYF.

This clone was picked up many times. The chain links TRBV7-9 to TRBJ2-5; 13 bases line up with TRBD2. The J call may be incorrect, as the DNA end agrees better with TRBJ2-7. Germline assignment: CDR1 SEHNR and CDR2 FQNEAQ (reference sequence). The CDR3 totals 15 residues. CDR3 in amino acids: CASSTRTSGSDEQYF. The CDR3 DNA follows: TGTGCCAGCAGCACCCGGACTAGCGGGAGCGACGAGCAGTACTTC.

This chain connects TRBV29-1 to TRBJ1-4; D is possibly TRBD1 (6 bases). The CDR3 length is 13 residues. CDR1 SQVTM and CDR2 ANQGSEA come from the germline V gene. V lost 7 bases to trimming and J lost 7 bases, with 16 bases between them. CDR3 nucleotide sequence: TGCAGCGGACAAAGACAGGCGGGTGAAAAACTGTTTTTT. The encoded protein is CSGQRQAGEKLFF.

V gene TRBV2 combines with J gene TRBJ2-1; 8 bases agree with TRBD2. Germline V lookup: CDR1 SNHLY, CDR2 FYNNEI. This CDR3 contains 16 residues. The V gene end was trimmed by 1 base and the J gene end by 4 bases; junction bases not matched to a gene: 6. In DNA form, the CDR3 reads TGTGCCAGCAGTGAAGGGGGTAGCGGGGCTTACAATGAGCAGTTCTTC. This translates into CASSEGGSGAYNEQFF.

The CDR3 coding sequence is TGTGCCAGCAGCCCCGTGGTAGCGGGAAGTGACGAGCAGTACTTC. Its translation is CASSPVVAGSDEQYF. The rearrangement links TRBV27 to TRBJ2-7; 8 nucleotides agree with TRBD2. This CDR3 region has 15 residues. CDR1 and CDR2 from the germline V gene are MNHEY and SMNVEV (reference sequence). V was clipped by 6 bases and J by 5 bases; unmatched bases: 12.

The V gene is TRBV4-2, the J gene TRBJ1-1; 8 bases align to TRBD1. The trim removed 0 bases at V and 5 bases at J, leaving 11 bases unmatched. Germline V gene lookup returns CDR1 LGHNA and CDR2 YNFKEQ. CDR3 length equals 17 residues. CDR3 sequence reads: CASSQDLRRTGWTEAFF. For the CDR3, the DNA is TGTGCCAGCAGCCAAGACCTCCGGAGGACAGGGTGGACTGAAGCTTTCTTT.

This chain connects TRBV5-1 to TRBJ2-4; 7 bases agree with TRBD1. The CDR3 spans 16 residues. Germline CDR1 SGHRS, CDR2 YFSETQ. The trim removed 4 bases at V and 0 bases at J, leaving 7 bases unmatched. CDR3 DNA: TGCGCCAGCAGCACCACAGGGGACATAGCCAAAAACATTCAGTACTTC. This codes for CASSTTGDIAKNIQYF.

This clone has a handful of counts. At the DNA level, this CDR3 is encoded by other sequences in the same sample as well. The chain joins TRBV2 to TRBJ2-7, with D tentatively TRBD2 (7 bases). The V gene's germline CDR1 is SNHLY and CDR2 FYNNEI. The V end lost 8 bases, the J end lost 4 bases, and 15 bases lay between the germline ends. The CDR3 consists of 13 residues. This CDR3 reads CASGEGGWYEQYF. The CDR3 DNA sequence: TGTGCCAGCGGGGAGGGGGGCTGGTACGAGCAGTACTTC. Full variable domain (missing parts from reference TRBV2 and TRBJ2-7): EPEVTQTPSHQVTQMGQEVILRCVPISNHLYFYWYRQILGQKVEFLVSFYNNEISEKSEIFDDQFSVERPDGSNFTLKIRSTKLEDSAMYFCASGEGGWYEQYFGPGTRLTVT.